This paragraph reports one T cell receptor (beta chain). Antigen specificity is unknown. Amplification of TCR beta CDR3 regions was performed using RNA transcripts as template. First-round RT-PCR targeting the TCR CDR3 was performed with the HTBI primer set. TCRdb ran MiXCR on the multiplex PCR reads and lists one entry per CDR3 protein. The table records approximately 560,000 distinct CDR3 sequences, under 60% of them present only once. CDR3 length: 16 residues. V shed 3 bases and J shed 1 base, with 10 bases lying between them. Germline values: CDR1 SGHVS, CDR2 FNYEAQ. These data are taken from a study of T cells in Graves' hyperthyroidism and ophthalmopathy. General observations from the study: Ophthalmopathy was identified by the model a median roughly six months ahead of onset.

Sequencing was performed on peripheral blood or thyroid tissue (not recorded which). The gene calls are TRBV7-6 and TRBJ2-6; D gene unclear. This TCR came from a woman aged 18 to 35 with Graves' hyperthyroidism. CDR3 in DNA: TGTGCCAGCAGCTTCGACCTCCCTTCTGGGGCCAACGTCCTGACTTTC. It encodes CASSFDLPSGANVLTF.